This TCR beta chain stems from a study of T cell responses to AZD1222 COVID-19 vaccine. Study results and limitations: White British people made up most donors, females outnumbered males, and clonal diversity was possibly underestimated. A rise in Spike-specific TCR breadth and depth followed two AZD1222 doses.

The V gene lost 5 bases and the J gene lost 4 bases, with 7 bases spanning the gap. This CDR3 region has 12 residues. CDR1 LGHDT and CDR2 YNNKEL come from the germline V gene (reference sequence). Comments on this clone: What it binds is unknown.

The method was immunoSEQ multiplex PCR; TCRdb's version includes in-frame clones alone and lacks a portion of them. Counted here are 90,000 to 100,000 clones, roughly 84% occurring once; the ten biggest clones make up 12% to 15%. This sequence joins TRBV3-1 (or the pseudogene TRBV3-2) and TRBJ2-3; D not certain. Sequencing was performed on peripheral blood, taken 28 days after the second AZD1222 dose. This sequence was found in an adult who received the AZD1222 COVID-19 vaccine. The CDR3 nucleotides are TGTGCCAGCAGCTTCCCCTCAGATACGCAGTATTTT. Amino acids: CASSFPSDTQYF.